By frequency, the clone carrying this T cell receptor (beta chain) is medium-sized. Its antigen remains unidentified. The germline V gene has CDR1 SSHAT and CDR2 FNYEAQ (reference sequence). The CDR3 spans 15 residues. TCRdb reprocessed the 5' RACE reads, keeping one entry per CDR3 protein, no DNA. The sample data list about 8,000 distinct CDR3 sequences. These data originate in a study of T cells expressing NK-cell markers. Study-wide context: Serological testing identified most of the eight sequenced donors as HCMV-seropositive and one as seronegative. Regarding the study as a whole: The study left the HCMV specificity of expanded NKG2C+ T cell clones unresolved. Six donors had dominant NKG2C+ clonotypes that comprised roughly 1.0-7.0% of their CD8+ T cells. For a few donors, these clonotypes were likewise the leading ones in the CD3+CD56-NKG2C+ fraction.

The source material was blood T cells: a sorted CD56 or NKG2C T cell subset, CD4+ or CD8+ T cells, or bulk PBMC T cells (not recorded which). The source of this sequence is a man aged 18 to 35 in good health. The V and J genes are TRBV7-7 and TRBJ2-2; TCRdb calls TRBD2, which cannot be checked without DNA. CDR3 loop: CASSREPIPTGELFF.